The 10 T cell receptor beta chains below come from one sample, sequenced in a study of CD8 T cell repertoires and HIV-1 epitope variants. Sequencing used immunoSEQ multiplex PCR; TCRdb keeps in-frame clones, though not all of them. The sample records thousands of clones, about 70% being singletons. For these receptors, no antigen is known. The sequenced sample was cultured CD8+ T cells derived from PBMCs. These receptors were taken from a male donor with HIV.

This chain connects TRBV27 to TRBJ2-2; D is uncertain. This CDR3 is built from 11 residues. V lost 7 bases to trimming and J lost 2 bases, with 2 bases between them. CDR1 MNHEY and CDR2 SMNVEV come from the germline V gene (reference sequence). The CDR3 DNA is TGTGCCAGCACTAACACCGGGGAGCTGTTTTTT. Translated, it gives CASTNTGELFF.

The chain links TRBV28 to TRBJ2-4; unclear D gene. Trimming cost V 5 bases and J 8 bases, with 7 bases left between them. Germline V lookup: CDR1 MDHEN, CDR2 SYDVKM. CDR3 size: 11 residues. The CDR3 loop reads CASSTVDIQYF. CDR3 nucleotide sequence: TGTGCCAGCAGTACGGTGGACATTCAGTACTTC.

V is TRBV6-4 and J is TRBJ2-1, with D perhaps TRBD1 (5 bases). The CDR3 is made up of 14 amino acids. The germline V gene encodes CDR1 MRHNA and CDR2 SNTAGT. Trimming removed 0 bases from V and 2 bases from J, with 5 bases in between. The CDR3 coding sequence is TGTGCCAGCAGTGACTCGGGGCCCTACAATGAGCAGTTCTTC. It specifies CASSDSGPYNEQFF.

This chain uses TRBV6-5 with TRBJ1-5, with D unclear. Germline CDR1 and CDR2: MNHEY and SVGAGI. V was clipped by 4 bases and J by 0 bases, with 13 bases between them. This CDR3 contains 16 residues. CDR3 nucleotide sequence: TGTGCCAGCAGTTTAACAGAGAATTATAGCAATCAGCCCCAGCATTTT. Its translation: CASSLTENYSNQPQHF.

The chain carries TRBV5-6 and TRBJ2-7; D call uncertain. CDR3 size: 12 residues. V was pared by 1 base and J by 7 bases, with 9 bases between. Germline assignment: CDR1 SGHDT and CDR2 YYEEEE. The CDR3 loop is CASSLYEGEQYF. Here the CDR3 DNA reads TGTGCCAGCAGCTTGTACGAAGGTGAGCAGTACTTC.

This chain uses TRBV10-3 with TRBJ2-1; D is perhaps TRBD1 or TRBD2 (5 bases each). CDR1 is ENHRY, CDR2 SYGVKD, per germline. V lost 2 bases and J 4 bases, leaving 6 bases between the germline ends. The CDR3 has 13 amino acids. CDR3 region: CAISEEGYNEQFF. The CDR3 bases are TGTGCCATCAGTGAGGAGGGGTACAATGAGCAGTTCTTC.

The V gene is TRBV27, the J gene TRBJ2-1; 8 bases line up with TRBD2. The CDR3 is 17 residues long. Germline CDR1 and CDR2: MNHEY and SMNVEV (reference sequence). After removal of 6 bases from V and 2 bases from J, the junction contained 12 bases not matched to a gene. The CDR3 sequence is CASSLRSSGGPYNEQFF. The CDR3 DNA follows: TGTGCCAGCAGCCTTCGCTCCTCGGGGGGGCCCTACAATGAGCAGTTCTTC.

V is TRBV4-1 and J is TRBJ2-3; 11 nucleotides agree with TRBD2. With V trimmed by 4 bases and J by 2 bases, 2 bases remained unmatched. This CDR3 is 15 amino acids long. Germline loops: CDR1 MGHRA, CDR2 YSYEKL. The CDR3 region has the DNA TGCGCCAGCAGCCCGACTAGCGGGGACACAGATACGCAGTATTTT. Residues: CASSPTSGDTDTQYF.

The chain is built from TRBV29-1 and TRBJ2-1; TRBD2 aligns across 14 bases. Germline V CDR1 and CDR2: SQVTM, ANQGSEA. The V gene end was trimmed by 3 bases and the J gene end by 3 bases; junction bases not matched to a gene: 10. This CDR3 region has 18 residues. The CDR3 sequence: CSVEFLWGLAGDYNEQFF. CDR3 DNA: TGCAGCGTTGAGTTTTTGTGGGGACTAGCGGGGGACTACAATGAGCAGTTCTTC.

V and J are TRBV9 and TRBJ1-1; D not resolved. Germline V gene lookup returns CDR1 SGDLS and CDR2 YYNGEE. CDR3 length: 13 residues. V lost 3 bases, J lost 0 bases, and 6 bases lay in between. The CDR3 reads CASSEGMNTEAFF. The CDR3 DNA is TGTGCCAGCAGCGAGGGCATGAACACTGAAGCTTTCTTT.